This T cell receptor (beta chain) originates from a study of blood T cells in healthy people across ages. This clonotype was recorded at least ten times. Combining a sample-barcoded 5' primer with a J-beta primer mix, a second PCR ran for about 6 to 11 cycles. TCRdb re-called the 5' RACE reads with MiXCR, one entry per CDR3 protein. This table holds hundreds of thousands of distinct CDR3 sequences, 25% to 35% found once. Sequenced: blood. The clonotype originates from a woman older than 75 in good health.

CDR3 nucleotide sequence: TGTGCCAGCAGCTTATTTGGGGGAGAGGGCTACGAGCAGTACTTC. This translates into CASSLFGGEGYEQYF. V and J are TRBV11-2 and TRBJ2-7, with D perhaps matching TRBD1 or TRBD2 (5 bases each). The CDR3 consists of 15 residues. Germline CDR1 reads SGHAT; CDR2 reads FQNNGV. V was pared by 2 bases and J by 3 bases, with 14 bases between.